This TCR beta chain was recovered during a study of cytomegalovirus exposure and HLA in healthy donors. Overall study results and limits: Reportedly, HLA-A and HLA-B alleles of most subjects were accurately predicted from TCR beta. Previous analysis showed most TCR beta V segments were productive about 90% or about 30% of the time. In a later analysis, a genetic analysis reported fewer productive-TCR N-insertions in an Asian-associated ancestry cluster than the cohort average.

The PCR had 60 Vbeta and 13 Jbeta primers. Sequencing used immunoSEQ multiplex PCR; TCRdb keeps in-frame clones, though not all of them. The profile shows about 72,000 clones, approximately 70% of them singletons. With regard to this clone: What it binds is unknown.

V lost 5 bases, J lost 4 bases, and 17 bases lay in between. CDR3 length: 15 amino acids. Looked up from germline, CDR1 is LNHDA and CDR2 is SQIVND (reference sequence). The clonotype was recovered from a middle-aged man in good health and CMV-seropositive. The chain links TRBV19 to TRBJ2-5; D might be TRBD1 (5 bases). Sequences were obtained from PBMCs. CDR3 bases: TGTGCCAGTAGTCCCCGCGACAGAGGTGGAGAGACCCAGTACTTC. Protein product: CASSPRDRGGETQYF. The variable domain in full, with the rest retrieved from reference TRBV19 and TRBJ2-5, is DGGITQSPKYLFRKEGQNVTLSCEQNLNHDAMYWYRQDPGQGLRLIYYSQIVNDFQKGDIAEGYSVSREKKESFPLTVTSAQKNPTAFYLCASSPRDRGGETQYFGPGTRLLVL.